The 14 T cell receptor beta chains below were found in one sample sequenced in a study of blood T cell repertoires in COVID-19. The protocol was immunoSEQ multiplex PCR, while the TCRdb copy is restricted to in-frame clones and leaves out a portion. The top ten clones hold around 4.7% of a sample with about 110,000 clones, over 70% of them seen once. Sequenced material: peripheral blood. Receptors were obtained from a human donor in a cohort sampled during active or convalescent COVID-19.

This chain links TRBV28 with TRBJ1-5, with TRBD1 as a possible D gene (6 bases). The CDR3 totals 13 residues. V lost 5 bases, J lost 15 bases, and 20 bases lay in between. Germline CDR1 and CDR2: MDHEN and SYDVKM. The CDR3 region is CASSTRGRPLRHF. DNA for the CDR3: TGTGCCAGCAGTACCAGGGGACGCCCGTTGAGGCATTTT.

This clone has just a few counts. The V call is TRBV7-9, the J call TRBJ1-1, with 7 bases identical to TRBD1. Germline V gene lookup returns CDR1 SEHNR and CDR2 FQNEAQ (reference sequence). This CDR3 has 14 residues. V gave up 5 bases and J gave up 5 bases; unmatched junction bases: 8. CDR3: CASSAPGGQTEAFF. The CDR3 DNA follows: TGTGCCAGCAGCGCACCCGGGGGACAGACTGAAGCTTTCTTT. Supplemented by reference TRBV7-9 and TRBJ1-1, the full variable domain reads DTGVSQNPRHKITKRGQNVTFRCDPISEHNRLYWYRQTLGQGPEFLTYFQNEAQLEKSRLLSDRFSAERPKGSFSTLEIQRTEQGDSAMYLCASSAPGGQTEAFFGQGTRLTVV.

Comment on this clone: Additional DNA sequences in this sample encode the identical CDR3. The chain employs TRBV7-2 and TRBJ2-6, with unresolved D. Trimming removed 1 base from V and 2 bases from J, with 3 bases in between. The CDR3 spans 14 residues. Germline CDR1 SGHTA, CDR2 FQGNSA. CDR3 coding DNA: TGTGCCAGCAGCTTAGGAGCTGGGGCCAACGTCCTGACTTTC. This sequence encodes CASSLGAGANVLTF.

The chain is built from TRBV7-9 and TRBJ2-7, with TRBD2 matching over 8 bases. Germline-derived CDR1 and CDR2 are SEHNR and FQNEAQ (reference sequence). Losses at the gene ends were 8 bases for V and 0 bases for J; bases not matched to a gene: 9. The CDR3 is made up of 15 amino acids. As DNA, the CDR3 is TGTGCCAGCGTCTCTTTCCGGGGGGGCTCCTACGAGCAGTACTTC. Its translation is CASVSFRGGSYEQYF.

The chain links TRBV27 to TRBJ1-6, with 7 bases lining up with TRBD1. Per the germline V gene, CDR1 is MNHEY and CDR2 is SMNVEV (reference sequence). V lost 5 bases, J lost 6 bases, and 10 bases stayed unmatched. This CDR3 region has 16 residues. The DNA of the CDR3 is TGTGCCAGCAGTCCATGGACAGGTGTATCTAATTCACCCCTCCACTTT. Encoded protein: CASSPWTGVSNSPLHF.

This rearrangement joins TRBV21-1 to TRBJ1-6; TRBD1, as called in the table, went unchecked against the DNA. TRBV21-1 is a pseudogene locus. This CDR3 is 15 amino acids long. In DNA, the CDR3 is TGTGCCAACTGGGCCAGCATGTGGAACAATTCACCCCTCCACTTT. Its translation: CANWASMWNNSPLHF.

V gene TRBV10-2 combines with J gene TRBJ1-5; 7 bases fit TRBD1. CDR1 is WSHSY, CDR2 SAAADI, per germline. Unmatched junction bases numbered 7, after V lost 2 bases and J lost 0 bases. CDR3 length: 17 residues. The CDR3 is CASSEPPTGNSNQPQHF. The CDR3 DNA follows: TGCGCCAGCAGTGAGCCACCGACAGGGAATAGCAATCAGCCCCAGCATTTT.

V gene TRBV9 combines with J gene TRBJ1-2, with no clear D. CDR3 size: 14 residues. Germline loops: CDR1 SGDLS, CDR2 YYNGEE. With 0 bases removed from V and 8 bases from J, the gap between germline ends came to 14 bases. CDR3: CASSVDLAGGGYTF. CDR3 DNA sequence: TGTGCCAGCAGCGTAGACCTAGCGGGAGGGGGCTACACCTTC. Combining the CDR3 with reference TRBV9 and TRBJ1-2 gives the whole variable domain DSGVTQTPKHLITATGQRVTLRCSPRSGDLSVYWYQQSLDQGLQFLIQYYNGEERAKGNILERFSAQQFPDLHSELNLSSLELGDSALYFCASSVDLAGGGYTFGSGTRLTVV.

V is TRBV6-5 and J is TRBJ2-5; 8 bases line up with TRBD1. In germline, CDR1 is MNHEY, CDR2 SVGAGI. This CDR3 is 15 amino acids long. Trimming at V came to 4 bases and at J to 5 bases, leaving 9 bases not matched to a gene. The CDR3: CASSFDPGQAETQYF. In nucleotides, the CDR3 is TGTGCCAGCAGTTTCGATCCGGGACAGGCTGAGACCCAGTACTTC.

This chain joins TRBV28 and TRBJ1-2; D uncertain. Between the trimmed V and J ends, which lost 3 bases and 0 bases, there was a span of 14 bases. The CDR3 totals 16 residues. CDR1 and CDR2 (germline): MDHEN, SYDVKM. The CDR3 reads CASSLGSQNSNYGYTF. The CDR3 DNA is TGTGCCAGCAGTTTGGGCAGCCAGAACTCTAACTATGGCTACACCTTC.

The chain has TRBV28 and TRBJ2-7; D perhaps matches TRBD2 (6 bases). With 1 base removed from V and 4 bases from J, the gap between germline ends came to 14 bases. CDR3 size: 15 residues. Germline values: CDR1 MDHEN, CDR2 SYDVKM. The CDR3 DNA reads TGTGCCAGCAGTTTATATGTTAGCGGCAAGTACGAGCAGTACTTC. Its protein is CASSLYVSGKYEQYF. Combining the CDR3 with reference TRBV28 and TRBJ2-7 gives the whole variable domain DVKVTQSSRYLVKRTGEKVFLECVQDMDHENMFWYRQDPGLGLRLIYFSYDVKMKEKGDIPEGYSVSREKKERFSLILESASTNQTSMYLCASSLYVSGKYEQYFGPGTRLTVT.

This chain links TRBV5-1 with TRBJ1-3, with unresolved D. The CDR3 has 13 residues. The germline CDR1 and CDR2 sequences are SGHRS and YFSETQ. V lost 0 bases and J lost 4, with 5 bases in between. CDR3: CASSLDRGNTIYF. CDR3 nucleotides: TGCGCCAGCAGCTTGGACCGGGGAAACACCATATATTTT.

This chain connects TRBV7-9 to TRBJ1-1; D is unresolved. The CDR3 totals 14 residues. Per germline, CDR1 SEHNR and CDR2 FQNEAQ (reference sequence). Trimming removed 1 base at V and 2 bases at J, with 8 bases between. The CDR3 region is CASSLGVGNTEAFF. The CDR3 DNA is TGTGCCAGCAGCTTAGGAGTGGGCAACACTGAAGCTTTCTTT. The full variable domain, with the rest looked up from reference TRBV7-9 and TRBJ1-1, is DTGVSQNPRHKITKRGQNVTFRCDPISEHNRLYWYRQTLGQGPEFLTYFQNEAQLEKSRLLSDRFSAERPKGSFSTLEIQRTEQGDSAMYLCASSLGVGNTEAFFGQGTRLTVV.

The V call is TRBV27, the J call TRBJ2-7; no definite D call. V was shortened by 5 bases and J by 6 bases, with 17 bases between the two germline ends. Germline CDR1 and CDR2: MNHEY and SMNVEV (reference sequence). This CDR3 spans 14 amino acids. The CDR3 DNA sequence: TGTGCCAGCAGTGCCCAGCCCGCCCCTAGCGAGCAGTACTTC. Protein sequence: CASSAQPAPSEQYF.